The present TCR beta chain was sequenced within a study of T-cell memory formation after mild COVID-19 (dated by TCRdb to about 2021). For the study in its entirety: TCR sequence clusters from the two donors were found to be largely donor specific. Two young, previously healthy adult volunteers, one female and one male, were included in the cohort. In two donors, T-cell clones that expanded and contracted after mild COVID-19 were tracked by sequencing TCRalpha and TCRbeta repertoires over time. General findings and caveats noted by the study authors: SARS-CoV-2 specificity was not confirmed for the second-wave clones peaking on day 37. Some responding clones were detected in pre-infection memory, suggesting pre-existing cross-reactive memory T cells joined the SARS-CoV-2 response. Contracting CD4+ clones were located mainly in the CM and EM memory subsets, whereas CD8+ clones were found to be enriched in EMRA. Clones that contracted from day 15 to 85 showed balanced CD4/CD8 phenotypes, whereas a second wave of clones that expanded from day 15 to 37 leaned towards CD4+. The study covered only a couple of mild cases, and larger cohorts including severe cases with pre-infection samples were considered necessary.

There are a few counts of this clonotype. This receptor's antigen is unknown. Nothing much larger sits one base from this clone, and base qualities are not available. Ficoll-Paque density gradient centrifugation was the method used to isolate PBMCs. Germline trimming amounts to 3 bases on V and 1 base on J, with 6 as the count of junction bases outside the gene matches. The germline V gene specifies LGHNT as CDR1 and FRNRAP as CDR2. Including the terminal cysteine and phenylalanine, the CDR3 comprises 16 residues. Only the CDR3 DNA is retained, 48 bases long and in frame from the first base. Sequencing was carried out with an Illumina NovaSeq 6000. cDNA libraries for TCRalpha and TCRbeta were prepared by 5'RACE using constant-segment primers, with sample barcodes and unique molecular identifiers added. Trizol reagent was used to extract RNA from every sample. The libraries were amplified in two PCR steps, and the second step added a second sample barcode and Illumina TruSeq adapters. Libraries were sequenced on an Illumina NovaSeq with 2 x 150 bp paired-end reads. The authors' analysis ran thus. With migec v1.2.7, reads were demultiplexed and then collapsed into UMI-guided consensus sequences. Using mixcr v2.1.11, the UMI consensuses were aligned to TRA and TRB V and J templates and assembled into clonotypes. Clonotypes were classified as expanded or contracted when called significant by both edgeR and NoisET, with noise models trained on biological replicates. edgeR calls used a false discovery rate-adjusted p below 0.01 and a log2 fold-change threshold of 1. As an exploratory analysis of dynamics, PCA with hierarchical clustering was applied to max-normalized trajectories of the 1000 most abundant clonotypes. Separately sequenced CD4+ and CD8+ repertoires were used to assign a CD4 or CD8 phenotype to each responding clone. TCRdb passed the public sequencing reads through fastp at Q25 and MiXCR, retaining productive beta sequences. Rows matching on CDR3 protein sequence are summarized as one entry with the most common DNA and genes. TCRdb's processing, not the authors', yielded these V and J calls. In this sample the table shows around 440,000 distinct CDR3 sequences, about 20% of which occur a single time. Over 9% of the sample is taken by the ten largest.

Sequencing was done on a sample of PBMCs or a T cell subset sorted from them (not recorded which). The TCR sequence derives from an adult woman who had mild COVID-19 (a few samples of this study predate the infection). The sample titles of this study are shuffled in the database, so cell type and time point are left out; the donor was told from shared clones. This sequence uses TRBV12-5 and TRBJ2-7; 10 of the junction bases match TRBD2. The DNA sequence is as follows: TGTGCTAGTGGTTTTCCCCCGGGACTAGCGTCCTACGAGCAGTACTTC. Translated, this gives CASGFPPGLASYEQYF.